This record covers a single T cell receptor (beta chain). What it binds is unknown. These data are taken from a study of human versus mouse CDR3 diversity and MHC coevolution. Naive CD4 T cells were sorted as CD45RO-negative, CD62L-positive. Germline CDR1 and CDR2: SGHNT and YYREEE (reference sequence). V shed 1 base and J shed 5 bases, with 14 bases lying between them. This CDR3 spans 15 amino acids. Findings of the study overall: Human CDR3s averaged more deletions and insertions than mouse CDR3s. About 1.7 million TCR beta clonotypes were estimated for humans, the largest repertoire.

Repertoires were generated with immunoSEQ multiplex PCR, while TCRdb's copy carries only in-frame clones and drops some. The sample holds 75,000 to 90,000 clones, around 93% seen once. The material sequenced was naive CD4+ T cells from blood. Described subset: CD45RO-negative CD62L-positive naive CD4 T cells. The clonotype originates from a person aged 25 to 75 in good health. The rearrangement joins TRBV5-4 to TRBJ2-3, with D tentatively TRBD2 (6 bases). CDR3 DNA sequence: TGTGCCAGCAGCTTGCCGGGAGAAGCCCTAGATACGCAGTATTTT. This translates into CASSLPGEALDTQYF.